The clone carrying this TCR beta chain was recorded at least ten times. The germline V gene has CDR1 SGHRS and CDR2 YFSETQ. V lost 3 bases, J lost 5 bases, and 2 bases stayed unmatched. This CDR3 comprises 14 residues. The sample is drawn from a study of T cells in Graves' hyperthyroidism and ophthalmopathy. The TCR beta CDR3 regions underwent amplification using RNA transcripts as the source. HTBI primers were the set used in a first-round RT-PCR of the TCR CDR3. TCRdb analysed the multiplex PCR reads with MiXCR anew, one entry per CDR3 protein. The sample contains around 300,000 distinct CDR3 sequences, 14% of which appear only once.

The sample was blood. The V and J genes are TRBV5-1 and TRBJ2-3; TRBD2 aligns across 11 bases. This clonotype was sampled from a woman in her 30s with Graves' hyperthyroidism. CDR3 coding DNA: TGCGCCAGCAGCTGGGGACTAGCGGAAGATACGCAGTATTTT. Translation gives CASSWGLAEDTQYF.